The clone carrying this T cell receptor beta chain was observed once. Antigen unknown. This sample is drawn from a study of Ad26.COV2.S vaccination and SARS-CoV-2 variants. Study-wide points: After vaccination, reports described spike-specific CD8+ and CD4+ T cell responses as showing substantial breadth. People who got the vaccine or the placebo had similar non-spike TCR breadth. Total responses of T cells may have been underestimated by the analyses of TCR breadth and depth.

The CDR3 consists of 13 residues. Looked up from germline, CDR1 is MNHEY and CDR2 is SMNVEV (reference sequence). Trimming took 0 bases from V and 1 from J, leaving 3 bases between them. TCRdb's table, derived via immunoSEQ multiplex PCR, lists solely in-frame clones and lacks some. The table includes around 300,000 clones, approximately 90% detected once. Treatment defined: over 15 received Ad26.COV2.S at low or high dose, single or two shots; 5 received placebo; per-sample allocation not given. Sampling took place 63 days after the first vaccine or placebo injection. Sample: peripheral blood, taken in a trial of Ad26.COV2.S vaccine versus placebo. The genes are TRBV27 and TRBJ1-1; D is uncertain. This receptor was taken from a person aged 18-65 years who received the Ad26.COV2.S COVID-19 vaccine or a placebo. In nucleotides, the CDR3 is TGTGCCAGCAGTTTATCTAAGAACACTGAAGCTTTCTTT. This sequence encodes CASSLSKNTEAFF.